Shown below are 27 T cell receptor beta chains from a single sample sequenced in a study of cytomegalovirus exposure and HLA in healthy donors. The PCR was carried out with 60 Vbeta primers and 13 Jbeta primers. Generated by immunoSEQ multiplex PCR, the TCRdb table keeps only in-frame clones and is missing some. The table includes roughly 130,000 clones, about 71% detected once. The source material was PBMCs. These receptors came from a woman in her sixties or seventies in good health and CMV-seropositive.

This chain joins TRBV5-1 and TRBJ2-5; D might be TRBD1 (7 bases). The CDR3 covers 15 residues. Trimming removed 6 bases from V and 2 bases from J, with 17 bases in between. Germline V gives CDR1 SGHRS, CDR2 YFSETQ. The DNA of the CDR3 is TGCGCCAGCACGTTACAGACAGGGAGGCAAGAGACCCAGTACTTC. It encodes CASTLQTGRQETQYF.

There are a few counts of this clone. The chain employs TRBV5-1 and TRBJ1-4, with a possible D match to TRBD1 (5 bases). This CDR3 comprises 15 residues. Trimming cost V 5 bases and J 0 bases, with 11 bases left between them. The germline CDR1 and CDR2 sequences are SGHRS and YFSETQ. The CDR3 protein is CASRGTTATNEKLFF. The CDR3 DNA reads TGCGCCAGCAGAGGGACTACTGCAACTAATGAAAAACTGTTTTTT.

This clone has more than one count but fewer than ten. The J gene is TRBJ1-3, the V gene TRBV5-1; TRBD1 matches at 8 bases. Germline V gene lookup returns CDR1 SGHRS and CDR2 YFSETQ. Trimming removed 4 bases from V and 0 bases from J; junction bases left unmatched: 6. The CDR3 runs to 16 residues. CDR3 sequence: CASSVGGQDSGNTIYF. CDR3 DNA: TGCGCCAGCAGCGTGGGGGGACAGGACTCTGGAAACACCATATATTTT.

The chain is built from TRBV6-6 and TRBJ1-1; the D gene is possibly TRBD1 (6 bases). CDR3 length: 14 amino acids. With 4 bases removed from V and 5 bases from J, the gap between germline ends came to 14 bases. Germline loops: CDR1 MNHNY, CDR2 SVGAGI (reference sequence). The CDR3 nucleotides are TGTGCCAGCAGTTCGCCCGGGGGGCAGACTGAAGCTTTCTTT. Residues: CASSSPGGQTEAFF.

A few counts support this clone. At one of its ends the junction is not consistent with the germline gene, which may arise from a read error. The chain combines TRBV7-7 with TRBJ1-5; 7 nucleotides align to TRBD1. Germline loops: CDR1 SSHAT, CDR2 FNYEAQ (reference sequence). The CDR3 has 16 residues. The CDR3 region is CASSLTRDRLNQPQHF. The CDR3 coding sequence is TGTGCTAGCAGCTTAACGAGGGACAGACTCAATCAGCCCCAGCATTTT.

The chain carries TRBV6-5 and TRBJ1-3; 7 bases align to TRBD1. Germline lookup yields CDR1 MNHEY and CDR2 SVGAGI. The CDR3 is 13 residues long. Trimming took 5 bases from V and 7 from J; bases not matched to a gene: 5. CDR3 protein: CASSVGQPNTIYF. The CDR3 nucleotides read TGTGCCAGCAGTGTGGGACAGCCGAACACCATATATTTT.

Comments on this clone: The final CDR3 position lacks the conserved phenylalanine or tryptophan, pointing to a likely read error. V is TRBV15 and J is TRBJ1-6; maybe TRBD1 (5 bases). The CDR3 runs 15 residues. Germline V gene data show CDR1 as LNHNV and CDR2 as YYDKDF (reference sequence). V lost 0 bases to trimming and J lost 8 bases, with 11 bases between them. The CDR3 is CATSRDPARDSPLHL. The CDR3 DNA is TGTGCCACCAGCAGAGATCCTGCCAGGGATTCACCCCTCCACCTT.

The chain combines TRBV6-1 with TRBJ1-5; D unclear. The CDR3 is 15 amino acids. Germline CDR1 and CDR2: MNHNS and SASEGT. Trimming cost V 11 bases and J 6 bases, with 23 bases left between them. As DNA, the CDR3 is TGTGCCGGCAAGAGGGATTCTGTTCTTGGTCAGCCCCAGCATTTT. It encodes CAGKRDSVLGQPQHF.

The chain links TRBV4-2 to TRBJ2-3, with D possibly TRBD2 on 7 matching bases. This CDR3 has 11 amino acids. CDR1 LGHNA and CDR2 YNFKEQ come from the germline V gene. Trimming left V 4 bases short and J 11 bases short, with 10 bases between. This CDR3 reads CASSLGGGQYF. CDR3 DNA: TGTGCCAGCAGCCTAGGGGGGGGGCAGTATTTT.

The chain recombines TRBV18 with TRBJ1-2, with a tentative D call TRBD1 (5 bases). V was cut by 0 bases and J by 4 bases, with 12 bases left in between. Germline V lookup: CDR1 KGHSH, CDR2 LQKENI. CDR3 size: 15 residues. CDR3: CASSPPTGQGYGYTF. For the CDR3, the DNA is TGTGCCAGCTCACCACCTACAGGACAAGGCTATGGCTACACCTTC.

The rearrangement joins TRBV7-9 to TRBJ2-1, with D perhaps TRBD2 (6 bases). Between the trimmed V and J ends, which lost 6 bases and 9 bases, there was a span of 21 bases. The CDR3 extends over 15 amino acids. In germline, CDR1 is SEHNR, CDR2 FQNEAQ (reference sequence). DNA for the CDR3: TGTGCCAGCAGACTGTATAGCGGCGGGCCGGGTGAGCAGTTCTTC. Translated: CASRLYSGGPGEQFF. Full variable domain (rest looked up from reference TRBV7-9 and TRBJ2-1): DTGVSQNPRHKITKRGQNVTFRCDPISEHNRLYWYRQTLGQGPEFLTYFQNEAQLEKSRLLSDRFSAERPKGSFSTLEIQRTEQGDSAMYLCASRLYSGGPGEQFFGPGTRLTVL.

This clone was found once. This chain links TRBV5-1 with TRBJ2-2; the D is unclear. The CDR3 runs 14 residues. Trimming stripped 4 bases from V and 0 bases from J, with 7 bases between. The germline V gene encodes CDR1 SGHRS and CDR2 YFSETQ. CDR3 coding DNA: TGCGCCAGCAGCCCAACAACGAACACCGGGGAGCTGTTTTTT. Translation: CASSPTTNTGELFF.

V is TRBV6-1 and J is TRBJ2-5; a possible D gene is TRBD1 (6 bases). The J call may be faulty, since TRBJ2-7 better matches the DNA end. CDR3 length: 12 amino acids. Germline V CDR1 and CDR2: MNHNS, SASEGT. The CDR3: CASIVTGPEQYF. The CDR3, as DNA: TGTGCCAGCATCGTGACAGGACCCGAGCAGTACTTC.

This chain links TRBV5-1 with TRBJ2-6; 9 bases align to TRBD1. With V trimmed by 0 bases and J by 0 bases, 4 bases remained unmatched. The CDR3 extends over 18 amino acids. Looked up from germline, CDR1 is SGHRS and CDR2 is YFSETQ. This CDR3 is CASSLAQDRGSGANVLTF. The CDR3, as DNA: TGCGCCAGCAGCTTGGCCCAGGACAGGGGCTCTGGGGCCAACGTCCTGACTTTC.

The CDR3 protein is CASSYTRAMNTEAFF. CDR3 sequence (DNA): TGTGCCAGCAGTTATACGAGAGCCATGAACACTGAAGCTTTCTTT. The chain recombines TRBV6-5 with TRBJ1-1, with D hard to call. CDR3 length equals 15 residues. Trimming pared 3 bases from V and 0 bases from J, leaving 11 bases between. Germline CDR1 reads MNHEY; CDR2 reads SVGAGI.

The V call is TRBV6-1, the J call TRBJ1-1; the D gene is possibly TRBD1 (6 bases). The CDR3 runs 15 residues. Germline values: CDR1 MNHNS, CDR2 SASEGT. The V and J ends lost 1 base and 1 base respectively, with 10 bases between them. CDR3 loop: CASSEGVRGNTEAFF. For the CDR3, the DNA is TGTGCCAGCAGTGAAGGAGTCAGGGGGAACACTGAAGCTTTCTTT.

This clone came up once. The chain uses TRBV7-2 and TRBJ2-7, with TRBD1 matching over 8 bases. The trim removed 5 bases at V and 6 bases at J, leaving 12 bases unmatched. Germline-derived CDR1 and CDR2 are SGHTA and FQGNSA. The CDR3 is made up of 15 amino acids. DNA of the CDR3: TGTGCCAGCAGCCCTATTCCCCTAGGACAGGGCGAGCAGTACTTC. It specifies CASSPIPLGQGEQYF.

The chain combines TRBV28 with TRBJ2-7; D may be TRBD1 (5 bases). Between the trimmed V and J ends, which lost 7 bases and 1 base, there was a span of 14 bases. There are 14 residues in the CDR3. Per the germline V gene, CDR1 is MDHEN and CDR2 is SYDVKM. Written as DNA, the CDR3 is TGTGCCAGCAACCCGATAGGGGTATCCTACGAGCAGTACTTC. This translates into CASNPIGVSYEQYF.

The rearrangement links TRBV16 to TRBJ1-3, with D unresolved. CDR1 and CDR2 (germline): KGHSY, FQNENV. This CDR3 contains 16 residues. Trimming pared 4 bases from V and 2 bases from J, leaving 15 bases between. This CDR3 reads CASSPIPSGAGNTIYF. The CDR3 coding sequence is TGTGCCAGCAGCCCTATCCCGTCCGGTGCTGGAAACACCATATATTTT.

The V and J genes are TRBV27 and TRBJ1-1; D uncertain. The length of the CDR3 is 14 residues. Germline V gene sequence: CDR1 MNHEY, CDR2 SMNVEV (reference sequence). Trimming took off 8 bases at V and 3 bases at J, with 16 bases between the two ends. The CDR3 DNA reads as TGTGCCAGCCTTCGAGGGATTTTGGACACTGAAGCTTTCTTT. Its translation is CASLRGILDTEAFF.

The rearrangement joins TRBV29-1 to TRBJ2-7; 9 nucleotides match TRBD1. Germline trimming cut 4 bases from V and 7 bases from J; bases unmatched to any gene: 8. Germline V gene data show CDR1 as SQVTM and CDR2 as ANQGSEA. The CDR3 has 13 amino acids. CDR3 in amino acids: CSVVTGGVREQYF. CDR3 DNA sequence: TGCAGCGTTGTGACAGGGGGAGTACGGGAGCAGTACTTC.

In its sample, this clone was seen a few times. V is TRBV6-5 and J is TRBJ1-2, with D hard to call. V lost 6 bases, J lost 6 bases, and 14 bases lay in between. Looked up from germline, CDR1 is MNHEY and CDR2 is SVGAGI. The CDR3 extends over 13 amino acids. CDR3 region: CASSPVYGDGYTF. For the CDR3, the DNA is TGTGCCAGCAGCCCCGTATACGGGGATGGCTACACCTTC.

J is TRBJ1-6 and V is TRBV5-4; D perhaps matches TRBD1 (6 bases). The V gene's germline CDR1 is SGHNT and CDR2 YYREEE (reference sequence). V was clipped by 4 bases and J by 8 bases, with 16 bases between them. This CDR3 contains 15 residues. The CDR3 DNA reads TGTGCCAGCAGCCAAGACAGGTTTGGCGATTCACCCCTCCACTTT. This translates into CASSQDRFGDSPLHF.

The chain links TRBV6-5 to TRBJ1-5, with D unclear. Germline CDR1 and CDR2: MNHEY and SVGAGI. CDR3 length: 15 residues. V gave up 0 bases and J gave up 7 bases, with 13 bases separating them. The CDR3 DNA sequence: TGTGCCAGCAGTTACTCGAAAGAGTTGAGCCAGCCCCAGCATTTT. This codes for CASSYSKELSQPQHF.

This clone has a single count. J is TRBJ2-5 and V is TRBV29-1; D is perhaps TRBD1 (5 bases). Trimming left V 4 bases short and J 4 bases short, with 13 bases between. Per germline, CDR1 SQVTM and CDR2 ANQGSEA. The length of the CDR3 is 13 residues. The CDR3 nucleotides read TGCAGCGTTGGTACTTCAGGGCGAGAGACCCAGTACTTC. This encodes CSVGTSGRETQYF.

This clone has just one count. The V call is TRBV7-9, the J call TRBJ1-4, with TRBD1 as a possible D gene (5 bases). The V end lost 3 bases, the J end lost 3 bases, and 8 bases lay between the germline ends. CDR1 and CDR2 (germline): SEHNR, FQNEAQ (reference sequence). This CDR3 is 14 amino acids long. The CDR3 protein is CASSLTVPNEKLFF. The CDR3 nucleotides read TGTGCCAGCAGCTTGACAGTACCTAATGAAAAACTGTTTTTT.

This clone turned up a few times. The gene calls are TRBV7-2 and TRBJ2-7; D not certain. This CDR3 spans 16 amino acids. Trimming stripped 5 bases from V and 6 bases from J, with 23 bases between. Germline V gene sequence: CDR1 SGHTA, CDR2 FQGNSA. CDR3 in amino acids: CASSQKSGPGPREQYF. The CDR3, as DNA: TGTGCCAGCAGCCAAAAATCTGGGCCAGGCCCCCGCGAGCAGTACTTC.